What follows describes a single T cell receptor beta chain. Per germline, CDR1 KGHSH and CDR2 LQKENI. Between the trimmed V and J ends, which lost 2 bases and 3 bases, there was a span of 13 bases. CDR3 length: 15 residues. As originally analysed: The authors estimated nucleated cell counts from reference gene primer amplification. Clones were read by immunoSEQ multiplex PCR, and TCRdb kept only the in-frame ones, dropping some. That table furnishes V, J and clone size, whereas the DNA furnished D and trimming. The data show around 140,000 clones, 65% to 85% seen once. The data are from a study of blood T cell repertoires in COVID-19. Background on the study: Material from acute and convalescent COVID-19 was sourced from the United States, Italy and Spain. Sample material is recorded as cDNA or gDNA derived from T cells, B-cell-depleted T cells, or PBMCs.

The material sequenced was peripheral blood. The sequence derives from an older woman with acute or convalescent COVID-19. V gene TRBV18 combines with J gene TRBJ2-5, with D possibly being TRBD1 (5 bases). The CDR3 nucleotides read TGTGCCAGCTCACCAAAGGGTGGCAGGGAAGAGACCCAGTACTTC. Protein sequence: CASSPKGGREETQYF. Full variable domain (rest looked up from reference TRBV18 and TRBJ2-5): NAGVMQNPRHLVRRRGQEARLRCSPMKGHSHVYWYRQLPEEGLKFMVYLQKENIIDESGMPKERFSAEFPKEGPSILRIQQVVRGDSAAYFCASSPKGGREETQYFGPGTRLLVL.